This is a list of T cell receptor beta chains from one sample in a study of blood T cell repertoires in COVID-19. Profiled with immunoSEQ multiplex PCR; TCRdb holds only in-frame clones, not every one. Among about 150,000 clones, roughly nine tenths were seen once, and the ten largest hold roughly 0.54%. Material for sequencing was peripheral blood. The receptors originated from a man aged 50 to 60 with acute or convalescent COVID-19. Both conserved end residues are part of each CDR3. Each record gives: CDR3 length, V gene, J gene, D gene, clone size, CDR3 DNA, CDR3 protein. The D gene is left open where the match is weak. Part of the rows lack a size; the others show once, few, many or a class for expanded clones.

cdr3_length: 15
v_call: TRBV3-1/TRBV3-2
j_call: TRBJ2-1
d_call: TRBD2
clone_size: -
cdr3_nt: TGTGCCAGCAGCCATAGCAGCGGGAGAGGGAATGAGCAGTTCTTC
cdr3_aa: CASSHSSGRGNEQFF

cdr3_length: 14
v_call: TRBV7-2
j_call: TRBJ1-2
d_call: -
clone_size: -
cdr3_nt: TGTGCCAGCAGCTTATTAGGGGTTCCGGGTGGCTACACCTTC
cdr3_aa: CASSLLGVPGGYTF

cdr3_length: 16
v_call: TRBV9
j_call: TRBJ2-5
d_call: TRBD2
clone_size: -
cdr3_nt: TGTGCCAGCAGCCTCGGACTAGCGGGAGGGGAGGTGACCCAGTACTTC
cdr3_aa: CASSLGLAGGEVTQYF

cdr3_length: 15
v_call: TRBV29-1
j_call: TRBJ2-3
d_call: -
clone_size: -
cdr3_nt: TGCAGCGTTGTTTCTACAGCTTCTAGCACAGATACGCAGTATTTT
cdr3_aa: CSVVSTASSTDTQYF

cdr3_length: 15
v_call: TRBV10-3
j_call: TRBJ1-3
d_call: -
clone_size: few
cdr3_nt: TGTGCCATCAGTGAGGGGGGCAATACTGGAAACACCATATATTTT
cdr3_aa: CAISEGGNTGNTIYF

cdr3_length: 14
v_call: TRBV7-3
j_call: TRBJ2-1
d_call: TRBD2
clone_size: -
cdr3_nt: TGTGCCAGCAGCTTACTCGGGGGGGTCAATGAGCAGTTCTTC
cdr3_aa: CASSLLGGVNEQFF

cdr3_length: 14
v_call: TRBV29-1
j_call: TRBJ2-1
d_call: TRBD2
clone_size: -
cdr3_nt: TGCAGCGTGCCCTTAGCGGGAGAGGTTGGTGAGCAGTTCTTC
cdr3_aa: CSVPLAGEVGEQFF

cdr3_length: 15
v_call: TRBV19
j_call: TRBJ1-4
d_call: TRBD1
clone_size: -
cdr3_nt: TGTGCCAGTAGAGCATCCGGGACAGGACTTGAAAAACTGTTTTTT
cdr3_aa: CASRASGTGLEKLFF

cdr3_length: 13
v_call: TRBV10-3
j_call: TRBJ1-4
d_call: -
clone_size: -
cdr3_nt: TGTGCCATCAGTGACTCCAATAAGGGGACTAAACTTTTT
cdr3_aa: CAISDSNKGTKLF

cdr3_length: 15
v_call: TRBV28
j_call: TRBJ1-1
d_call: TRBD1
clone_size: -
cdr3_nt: TGTGCCAGCAGTCGATCCGACAGGGGGGTCACTGAAGCTTTCTTT
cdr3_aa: CASSRSDRGVTEAFF

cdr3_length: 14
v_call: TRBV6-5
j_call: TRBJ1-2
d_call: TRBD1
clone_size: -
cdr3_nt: TGTGCCAGCAAAGCACCGAGGGGGCTAGATGGCTACACCTTC
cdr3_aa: CASKAPRGLDGYTF

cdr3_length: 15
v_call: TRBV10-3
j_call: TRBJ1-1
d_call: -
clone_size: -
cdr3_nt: TGTGCCATCAGTGCCCCCCCAGGGGCAGGGTATGAAGCTTTCTTT
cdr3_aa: CAISAPPGAGYEAFF

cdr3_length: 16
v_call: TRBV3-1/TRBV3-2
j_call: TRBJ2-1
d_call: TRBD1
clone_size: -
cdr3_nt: TGTGCCAGCAGCCAATTGTTTGGACAGGGAAACAATGAGCAGTTCTTC
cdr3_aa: CASSQLFGQGNNEQFF

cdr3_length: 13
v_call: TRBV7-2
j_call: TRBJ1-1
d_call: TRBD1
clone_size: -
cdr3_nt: TGTGCCAGCAGGACGACAGGGGACACTGAAGCTTTCTTT
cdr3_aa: CASRTTGDTEAFF

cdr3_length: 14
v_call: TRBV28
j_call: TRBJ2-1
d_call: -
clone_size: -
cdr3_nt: TGTGCCAGCAGTTCCTTGGGACAAAACAATGAGCAGTTCTTC
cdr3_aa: CASSSLGQNNEQFF

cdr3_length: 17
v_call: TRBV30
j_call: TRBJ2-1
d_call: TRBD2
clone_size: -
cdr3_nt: TGTGCCTGGGCACTGGCATTGTTTAGCGGGGCAAACAATGAGCAGTTCTTC
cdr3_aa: CAWALALFSGANNEQFF

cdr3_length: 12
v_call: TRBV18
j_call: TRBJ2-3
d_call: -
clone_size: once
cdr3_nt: TGTGCCAGCTCGCAGGGACTAGATACGCAGTATTTT
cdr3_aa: CASSQGLDTQYF

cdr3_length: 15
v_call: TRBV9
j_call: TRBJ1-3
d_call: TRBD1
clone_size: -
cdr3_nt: TGTGCCAGCAGCACACAGGGGAGCTCTGGAAACACCATATATTTT
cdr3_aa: CASSTQGSSGNTIYF

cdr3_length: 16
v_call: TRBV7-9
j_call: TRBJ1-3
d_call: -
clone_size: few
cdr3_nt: TGTGCCAGCAGCTTAGGTCAACATTACTCTGGAAACACCATATATTTT
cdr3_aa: CASSLGQHYSGNTIYF

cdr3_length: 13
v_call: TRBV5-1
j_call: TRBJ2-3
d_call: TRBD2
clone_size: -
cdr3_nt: TGCGCCAGCAGGCGGGGGGACACAGATACGCAGTATTTT
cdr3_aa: CASRRGDTDTQYF

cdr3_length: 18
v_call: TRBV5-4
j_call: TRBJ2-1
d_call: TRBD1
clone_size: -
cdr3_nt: TGTGCCAGCAGCCCCCGGGACAGCCAAAACCGGGCCTACAATGAGCAGTTCTTC
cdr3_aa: CASSPRDSQNRAYNEQFF

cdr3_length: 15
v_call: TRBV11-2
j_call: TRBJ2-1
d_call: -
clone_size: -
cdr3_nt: TGTGCCAGCAGACTAACCTTCCGGGAAAACAATGAGCAGTTCTTC
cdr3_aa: CASRLTFRENNEQFF

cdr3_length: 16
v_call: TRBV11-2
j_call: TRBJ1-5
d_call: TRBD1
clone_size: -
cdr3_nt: TGTGCCAGCAGCTTAGATCTGGGACAGAACAATCAGCCCCAGCATTTT
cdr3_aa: CASSLDLGQNNQPQHF

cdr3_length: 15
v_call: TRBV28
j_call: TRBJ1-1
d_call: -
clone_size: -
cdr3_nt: TGTGCCAGCAGTTTCCCCACCTTGCGGGGCGCTGAAGCTTTCTTT
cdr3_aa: CASSFPTLRGAEAFF

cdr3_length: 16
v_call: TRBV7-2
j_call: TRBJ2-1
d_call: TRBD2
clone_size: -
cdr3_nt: TGTGCCAGCAGCTTAGATGGGGCGGGGGGGCCCTATGAGCAGTTCTTC
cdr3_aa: CASSLDGAGGPYEQFF

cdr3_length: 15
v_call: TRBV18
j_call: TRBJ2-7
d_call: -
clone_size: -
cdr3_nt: TGTGCCAGCTCAGATTCGGCAGGGATCCTGGAAGAGCAGTACTTC
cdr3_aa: CASSDSAGILEEQYF

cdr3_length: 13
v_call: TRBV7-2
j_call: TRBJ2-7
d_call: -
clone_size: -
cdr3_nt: TGTGCCAGCAGCCTATCTCGGCAGGCGGAGCAGTACTTC
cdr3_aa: CASSLSRQAEQYF

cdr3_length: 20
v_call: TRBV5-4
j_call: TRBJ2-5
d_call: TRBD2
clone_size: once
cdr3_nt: TGTGCCAGCAGCTGGGGAGTGGGTACTAGCGGGGGGCAGTACCAAGAGACCCAGTACTTC
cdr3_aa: CASSWGVGTSGGQYQETQYF

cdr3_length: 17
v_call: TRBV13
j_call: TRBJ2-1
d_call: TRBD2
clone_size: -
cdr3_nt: TGTGCCAGCAGCTACCCGGGACTAGCGGGGGCTGCGAATGAGCAGTTCTTC
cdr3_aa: CASSYPGLAGAANEQFF

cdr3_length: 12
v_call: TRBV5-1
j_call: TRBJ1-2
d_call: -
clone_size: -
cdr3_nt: TGCGCCAGCAGTGACAGGAACTATGGCTACACCTTC
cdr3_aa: CASSDRNYGYTF

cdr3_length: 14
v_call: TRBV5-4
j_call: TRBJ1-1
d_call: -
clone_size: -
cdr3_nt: TGTGCCAGCAGCGGAGGGGCAGTGAACACTGAAGCTTTCTTT
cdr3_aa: CASSGGAVNTEAFF

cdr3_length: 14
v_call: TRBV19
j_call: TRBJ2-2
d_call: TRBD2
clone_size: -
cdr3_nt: TGTGCCAGCCGTAGCGGGGGGGCTGGCGGGGAGCTGTTTTTT
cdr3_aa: CASRSGGAGGELFF